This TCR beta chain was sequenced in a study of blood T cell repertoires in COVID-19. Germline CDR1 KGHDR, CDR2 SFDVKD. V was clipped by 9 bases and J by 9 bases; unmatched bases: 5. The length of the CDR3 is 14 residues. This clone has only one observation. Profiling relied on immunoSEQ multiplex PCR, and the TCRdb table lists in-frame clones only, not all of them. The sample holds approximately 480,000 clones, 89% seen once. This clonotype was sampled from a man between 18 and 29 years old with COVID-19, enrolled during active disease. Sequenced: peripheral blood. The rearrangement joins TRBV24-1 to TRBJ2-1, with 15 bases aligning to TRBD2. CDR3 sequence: CATAGLAGGFEQFF. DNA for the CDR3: TGTGCCACCGCGGGACTAGCGGGAGGTTTTGAGCAGTTCTTC.